Following are 9 T cell receptor beta chains from one sample sequenced in a study of shared T cell receptors in the human thymus. Method: immunoSEQ multiplex PCR; TCRdb's copy keeps in-frame clones and lacks some. Among about 610,000 clones, 85% to 90% were seen once, and the ten largest hold 0.0095% to 0.011%. In addition, the sample was reused for a study of human thymus T cells.

The sequencing sample was made of thymocytes. These TCRs come from a boy in the first two years of life with a congenital heart defect.

In the case of this clone: Other DNA sequences in this specimen translate into the identical CDR3. The chain carries TRBV28 and TRBJ2-7; TRBD2 matches at 11 bases. Trimming cost V 4 bases and J 2 bases; bases outside gene matches: 7. This CDR3 contains 16 residues. The V gene's germline CDR1 is MDHEN and CDR2 SYDVKM. CDR3 sequence reads: CASSSPGTSGTYEQYF. Here the CDR3 DNA reads TGTGCCAGCAGTTCCCCCGGGACTAGCGGTACCTACGAGCAGTACTTC. The entire variable domain, with the rest obtained from reference TRBV28 and TRBJ2-7, is as follows: DVKVTQSSRYLVKRTGEKVFLECVQDMDHENMFWYRQDPGLGLRLIYFSYDVKMKEKGDIPEGYSVSREKKERFSLILESASTNQTSMYLCASSSPGTSGTYEQYFGPGTRLTVT.

The chain uses TRBV4-2 and TRBJ2-3; D ambiguous. Trimming left V 0 bases short and J 2 bases short, with 15 bases between. Germline V lookup: CDR1 LGHNA, CDR2 YNFKEQ. The CDR3 length is 17 residues. The CDR3 spells CASSQDQAPRNTDTQYF. The CDR3 DNA is TGTGCCAGCAGCCAAGATCAAGCTCCCCGAAACACAGATACGCAGTATTTT.

The chain carries TRBV27 and TRBJ1-3; D ambiguous. The V gene's germline CDR1 is MNHEY and CDR2 SMNVEV (reference sequence). V was clipped by 6 bases and J by 2 bases, with 14 bases between them. The CDR3 loop spans 15 amino acids. The CDR3 spells CASSPLASAGNTIYF. The CDR3 nucleotides are TGTGCCAGCAGCCCCCTCGCCAGCGCTGGAAACACCATATATTTT.

The V gene is TRBV11-3, the J gene TRBJ2-7; 13 positions match TRBD2. Germline values: CDR1 SGHNT, CDR2 YENEEA. Trimming took 1 base from V and 4 from J; bases not matched to a gene: 10. CDR3 length: 18 residues. The CDR3: CASSLGGLAGDVGYEQYF. DNA for the CDR3: TGTGCCAGCAGCTTAGGTGGACTAGCGGGAGACGTCGGTTACGAGCAGTACTTC.

The chain has TRBV6-5 and TRBJ2-7, with TRBD2 matching over 9 bases. The ends lost 5 bases at V and 3 bases at J; junction bases unmatched: 8. Germline V gene data show CDR1 as MNHEY and CDR2 as SVGAGI. CDR3 length equals 15 residues. The CDR3 nucleotides read TGTGCCAGCAGTCCTCTAAGGACTAGCGACTACGAGCAGTACTTC. Encoded protein: CASSPLRTSDYEQYF.

The chain recombines TRBV7-8 with TRBJ2-7, with a weak D call TRBD1 (6 bases). Per the germline V gene, CDR1 is SGHVS and CDR2 is FQNEAQ. This CDR3 contains 13 residues. V was cut by 3 bases and J by 6 bases, with 12 bases left in between. The CDR3 coding sequence is TGTGCCAGCAGCTTGAACAGGGAAGGCGAGCAGTACTTC. It is translated as CASSLNREGEQYF.

This chain connects TRBV4-1 to TRBJ1-2, with D hard to call. V was pared by 4 bases and J by 7 bases, with 13 bases between. Germline V gene sequence: CDR1 MGHRA, CDR2 YSYEKL. CDR3 length: 13 residues. The CDR3 region has the DNA TGCGCCAGCAGCCGGCGAGGAGGAACTGGCTACACCTTC. Amino acid sequence: CASSRRGGTGYTF.

This clone was counted only a few times. The V and J genes are TRBV5-1 and TRBJ2-7; TRBD1 matches at 7 bases. The length of the CDR3 is 16 residues. Trimming cost V 4 bases and J 3 bases; bases outside gene matches: 13. CDR1 SGHRS and CDR2 YFSETQ come from the germline V gene. Written as DNA, the CDR3 is TGCGCCAGCAGCCCATACCCCGGGACAGCCCTCTACGAGCAGTACTTC. Translation gives CASSPYPGTALYEQYF.

The rearrangement joins TRBV6-5 to TRBJ2-1; a weak D match, TRBD2 (6 bases). Trimming cost V 7 bases and J 2 bases, with 15 bases left between them. The CDR3 has 15 amino acids. CDR1 is MNHEY, CDR2 SVGAGI, per germline. CDR3 sequence: CASTPGGTTYNEQFF. Written as DNA, the CDR3 is TGTGCCAGCACCCCCGGGGGTACCACCTACAATGAGCAGTTCTTC.